Listed below are T cell receptor beta chains from one sample, sequenced in a study of blood T cell repertoires in COVID-19. Sequencing was performed with immunoSEQ multiplex PCR; in TCRdb, only in-frame clones are kept and a portion is missing. The table lists about 360,000 clones, 86% of them singletons. The material sequenced was peripheral blood. The receptors come from an older woman with COVID-19, enrolled during active disease. Both conserved end residues are part of each CDR3. A D gene is named only where the DNA matches it firmly. Clone size is shown for a subset of rows, as once, few, many or a class of expanded clone.

size: once; J: TRBJ2-1; length: 17; D: TRBD2; V: TRBV4-3; CDR3: CASSPKRLAGGYNEQFF; DNA: TGCGCCAGCAGCCCCAAACGACTAGCGGGGGGATACAATGAGCAGTTCTTC
size: NA; J: TRBJ2-5; length: 15; D: TRBD2; V: TRBV6-5; CDR3: CASSYRTSREETQYF; DNA: TGTGCCAGCAGCTACAGGACTAGTCGGGAGGAGACCCAGTACTTC
size: NA; J: TRBJ2-7; length: 17; D: TRBD2; V: TRBV10-2; CDR3: CASSESIAGGPGYEQYF; DNA: TGCGCCAGCAGTGAGTCAATAGCGGGGGGGCCTGGCTACGAGCAGTACTTC
size: NA; J: TRBJ1-5; length: 16; D: TRBD1; V: TRBV5-8; CDR3: CASSRTGDLSNQPQHF; DNA: TGTGCCAGCAGCCGGACAGGGGATCTAAGCAATCAGCCCCAGCATTTT
size: NA; J: TRBJ2-1; length: 15; D: NA; V: TRBV6-6; CDR3: CASSLAGASYNEQFF; DNA: TGTGCCAGCAGTTTGGCGGGGGCCTCCTACAATGAGCAGTTCTTC
size: NA; J: TRBJ2-3; length: 16; D: TRBD2; V: TRBV10-3; CDR3: CAISPTERGRTDTQYF; DNA: TGTGCCATCAGTCCAACGGAGCGGGGCAGGACAGATACGCAGTATTTT
size: once; J: TRBJ1-1; length: 13; D: NA; V: TRBV30; CDR3: CAWSLQGSTEAFF; DNA: TGTGCCTGGAGTCTACAGGGATCCACTGAAGCTTTCTTT
size: NA; J: TRBJ1-1; length: 13; D: TRBD1; V: TRBV29-1; CDR3: CSARTGMNTEAFF; DNA: TGCAGCGCCCGGACAGGGATGAACACTGAAGCTTTCTTT
size: NA; J: TRBJ1-1; length: 19; D: NA; V: TRBV28; CDR3: CASSQESSRRVTFRTEAFF; DNA: TGTGCCAGCAGTCAGGAGAGCAGTCGGAGGGTAACTTTTAGAACTGAAGCTTTCTTT
size: NA; J: TRBJ1-1; length: 11; D: TRBD1; V: TRBV10-2; CDR3: CASSSDRQAFF; DNA: TGCGCCAGCAGTTCGGACAGGCAAGCTTTCTTT
size: NA; J: TRBJ1-3; length: 15; D: TRBD1; V: TRBV19; CDR3: CASSPRTGGRNTIYF; DNA: TGTGCCAGTAGTCCCCGGACAGGGGGCAGAAACACCATATATTTT
size: NA; J: TRBJ1-5; length: 14; D: NA; V: TRBV19; CDR3: CASSIVEVNQPQHF; DNA: TGTGCCAGTAGTATCGTAGAGGTAAATCAGCCCCAGCATTTT
size: NA; J: TRBJ1-2; length: 14; D: NA; V: TRBV19; CDR3: CASSPMRENYGYTF; DNA: TGTGCCAGTAGTCCCATGCGGGAAAACTATGGCTACACCTTC
size: NA; J: TRBJ2-3; length: 15; D: NA; V: TRBV6-5; CDR3: CASSYSRDGGDTQYF; DNA: TGTGCCAGCAGTTACTCGCGGGATGGTGGAGATACGCAGTATTTT
size: NA; J: TRBJ2-3; length: 12; D: NA; V: TRBV2; CDR3: CASTGARDTQYF; DNA: TGTGCCAGCACAGGGGCAAGAGATACGCAGTATTTT
size: NA; J: TRBJ2-3; length: 17; D: TRBD2; V: TRBV5-1; CDR3: CASSLVSAGGSTDTQYF; DNA: TGCGCCAGCAGCTTGGTTTCCGCGGGGGGCAGCACAGATACGCAGTATTTT
size: NA; J: TRBJ1-2; length: 16; D: TRBD1; V: TRBV7-2; CDR3: CASSLGGTGKAYGYTF; DNA: TGTGCCAGCAGCTTAGGGGGGACAGGGAAGGCCTATGGCTACACCTTC
size: NA; J: TRBJ1-2; length: 13; D: TRBD1; V: TRBV10-3; CDR3: CAIKPTGDFGYTF; DNA: TGTGCCATCAAGCCGACAGGGGATTTTGGCTACACCTTC
size: NA; J: TRBJ2-2; length: 14; D: TRBD2; V: TRBV7-9; CDR3: CASSFTSGSGELFF; DNA: TGTGCCAGCAGCTTTACTAGCGGGAGCGGGGAGCTGTTTTTT
size: NA; J: TRBJ1-2; length: 13; D: NA; V: TRBV5-8; CDR3: CASSSRGWDGYTF; DNA: TGTGCCAGCAGCTCCAGGGGATGGGATGGCTACACCTTC
size: NA; J: TRBJ1-4; length: 16; D: TRBD1; V: TRBV14; CDR3: CASSPPNRGLEEKLFF; DNA: TGTGCCAGCAGCCCCCCCAACAGGGGTTTAGAAGAAAAACTGTTTTTT
size: NA; J: TRBJ2-7; length: 16; D: TRBD1; V: TRBV5-1; CDR3: CASSLGPGQSSYEQYF; DNA: TGCGCCAGCAGCCTGGGACCGGGACAGAGCTCCTACGAGCAGTACTTC
size: NA; J: TRBJ1-1; length: 13; D: TRBD1; V: TRBV12-3/TRBV12-4; CDR3: CASSARGWNEAFF; DNA: TGTGCCAGCAGTGCCAGGGGGTGGAATGAAGCTTTCTTT
size: NA; J: TRBJ2-7; length: 15; D: NA; V: TRBV10-3; CDR3: CAISESVGSGGEQYF; DNA: TGTGCCATCAGTGAGTCGGTGGGATCAGGAGGCGAGCAGTACTTC
size: NA; J: TRBJ1-1; length: 15; D: TRBD1; V: TRBV14; CDR3: CASSQVTGRGSEAFF; DNA: TGTGCCAGCAGCCAAGTAACAGGCAGGGGGTCTGAAGCTTTCTTT
size: NA; J: TRBJ2-7; length: 13; D: NA; V: TRBV6-6; CDR3: CASRPQELYEQYF; DNA: TGTGCCAGCAGACCACAGGAACTATACGAGCAGTACTTC
size: NA; J: TRBJ2-2; length: 15; D: TRBD2; V: TRBV2; CDR3: CASTLTSGVTGELFF; DNA: TGTGCCAGCACTCTGACTAGCGGGGTCACCGGGGAGCTGTTTTTT
size: NA; J: TRBJ1-1; length: 15; D: NA; V: TRBV29-1; CDR3: CSVEDRSGGNTEAFF; DNA: TGCAGCGTTGAAGATCGGAGCGGGGGGAACACTGAAGCTTTCTTT
size: NA; J: TRBJ2-7; length: 13; D: TRBD1; V: TRBV18; CDR3: CASSGQESYEQYF; DNA: TGTGCCAGCTCAGGACAGGAGTCCTACGAGCAGTACTTC
size: NA; J: TRBJ1-1; length: 15; D: NA; V: TRBV6-5; CDR3: CASSLLVPGDSEAFF; DNA: TGTGCCAGCAGTTTGCTGGTTCCCGGGGACTCTGAAGCTTTCTTT
size: NA; J: TRBJ2-7; length: 14; D: TRBD1; V: TRBV7-9; CDR3: CASSRTGFSYEQYF; DNA: TGTGCCAGCAGCCGGACAGGGTTCTCCTACGAGCAGTACTTC
size: NA; J: TRBJ1-5; length: 10; D: NA; V: TRBV19; CDR3: CASNYQPQHF; DNA: TGTGCCAGTAACTATCAGCCCCAGCATTTT
size: NA; J: TRBJ1-3; length: 14; D: TRBD1; V: TRBV6-5; CDR3: CASSLQGKGNTIYF; DNA: TGTGCCAGCAGCTTACAGGGGAAAGGAAACACCATATATTTT
size: NA; J: TRBJ1-1; length: 13; D: TRBD1; V: TRBV11-3; CDR3: CASSPDRGGQAFF; DNA: TGTGCCAGCAGCCCTGACAGGGGGGGACAAGCTTTCTTT
size: NA; J: TRBJ2-5; length: 14; D: TRBD2; V: TRBV18; CDR3: CASSPSPSGRAQYF; DNA: TGTGCCAGCTCACCTTCCCCTTCCGGGAGGGCCCAGTACTTC
size: NA; J: TRBJ1-5; length: 13; D: NA; V: TRBV12-3/TRBV12-4; CDR3: CASSGHRVQPQHF; DNA: TGTGCCAGCAGTGGGCACAGGGTTCAGCCCCAGCATTTT
size: NA; J: TRBJ2-2; length: 16; D: TRBD2; V: TRBV7-9; CDR3: CASSSGLAENTGELFF; DNA: TGTGCCAGCAGCTCGGGACTAGCGGAGAACACCGGGGAGCTGTTTTTT
size: NA; J: TRBJ2-1; length: 15; D: NA; V: TRBV29-1; CDR3: CSVEEGRGPYNEQFF; DNA: TGCAGCGTTGAAGAGGGAAGGGGCCCCTACAATGAGCAGTTCTTC
size: NA; J: TRBJ2-7; length: 13; D: TRBD1; V: TRBV15; CDR3: CATSEGQGYEQYF; DNA: TGTGCCACCAGCGAGGGACAGGGCTACGAGCAGTACTTC
size: once; J: TRBJ2-5; length: 13; D: NA; V: TRBV7-2; CDR3: CASSLTLRGTQYF; DNA: TGTGCCAGCAGCTTAACCCTCAGGGGGACCCAGTACTTC
size: NA; J: TRBJ1-2; length: 13; D: NA; V: TRBV27; CDR3: CASSLLGADGYTF; DNA: TGTGCCAGCAGTTTATTGGGGGCGGATGGCTACACCTTC
size: NA; J: TRBJ1-3; length: 13; D: TRBD1; V: TRBV5-8; CDR3: CASNRDRANTIYF; DNA: TGTGCCAGCAACCGGGACAGGGCAAACACCATATATTTT
size: NA; J: TRBJ1-6; length: 13; D: NA; V: TRBV16; CDR3: CASSQSSGSPLHF; DNA: TGTGCCAGCAGCCAATCGAGTGGTTCACCCCTCCACTTT